Below, 10 T cell receptor beta chains from the same sample are listed, as sequenced in a study of OX40 agonist ivuxolimab in advanced cancers. Data came from immunoSEQ multiplex PCR; TCRdb stores just in-frame clones and leaves some out. This sample yields tens of thousands of clones, of which around 84% are seen a single time; 1.1% belongs to the top ten. The material was CD4+ or CD8+ T cells sorted from blood, obtained in a trial of the OX40 agonist ivuxolimab. These TCRs come from an adult with an advanced solid tumor such as melanoma, head and neck, liver or kidney cancer.

This clone was counted once. The rearrangement uses TRBV19 and TRBJ2-3, with TRBD1 matching over 9 bases. The CDR3 contains 15 residues. Germline CDR1 is LNHDA and CDR2 is SQIVND (reference sequence). Trimming took 5 bases from V and 3 from J; bases not matched to a gene: 6. This CDR3 reads CASSPGGQGTDTQYF. For the CDR3, the DNA is TGTGCCAGTAGTCCCGGGGGACAGGGAACAGATACGCAGTATTTT.

The J gene is TRBJ2-7, the V gene TRBV6-6, with 8 nucleotides matching TRBD2. The CDR3 runs to 14 residues. Germline-derived CDR1 and CDR2 are MNHNY and SVGAGI (reference sequence). With 6 bases clipped from V and 2 bases from J, the junction kept 6 bases outside the gene matches. The CDR3 loop reads CASSPLTSAYEQYF. CDR3 sequence (DNA): TGTGCCAGCAGCCCCTTGACTAGCGCCTACGAGCAGTACTTC.

The chain couples TRBV18 to TRBJ1-3, with D tentatively TRBD1 (6 bases). V lost 3 bases to trimming and J lost 4 bases, with 10 bases between them. Germline CDR1 reads KGHSH; CDR2 reads LQKENI. The CDR3 consists of 14 residues. CDR3 amino acids: CASSPGAAGNTIYF. CDR3 DNA sequence: TGTGCCAGCTCACCGGGGGCCGCAGGAAACACCATATATTTT.

The chain is built from TRBV5-1 and TRBJ2-7; 10 bases are shared with TRBD1. The CDR3 length is 14 residues. V lost 2 bases, J lost 2 bases, and 1 base stayed unmatched. Germline V lookup: CDR1 SGHRS, CDR2 YFSETQ. CDR3 sequence: CASSFDRGPYEQYF. CDR3 coding DNA: TGCGCCAGCAGCTTTGACAGGGGGCCCTACGAGCAGTACTTC. Combining the CDR3 with reference TRBV5-1 and TRBJ2-7 gives the whole variable domain KAGVTQTPRYLIKTRGQQVTLSCSPISGHRSVSWYQQTPGQGLQFLFEYFSETQRNKGNFPGRFSGRQFSNSRSEMNVSTLELGDSALYLCASSFDRGPYEQYFGPGTRLTVT.

Only a few counts were recorded for this clone. The chain joins TRBV5-6 to TRBJ1-4; 7 nucleotides agree with TRBD1. Germline CDR1 SGHDT, CDR2 YYEEEE. The CDR3 sequence is 15 residues long. With V trimmed by 3 bases and J by 10 bases, 12 bases remained unmatched. The CDR3: CASSSGGPGDGKLFF. CDR3 DNA: TGTGCCAGCAGCTCAGGGGGGCCCGGGGACGGAAAACTGTTTTTT.

The chain uses TRBV5-8 and TRBJ2-1; D uncertain. Looked up from germline, CDR1 is SGHTS and CDR2 is YDEGEE. Trimming removed 6 bases at V and 4 bases at J, with 14 bases between. The CDR3 runs 14 residues. The CDR3 DNA follows: TGTGCCAGCACCGTCGGCGGAGAATACAATGAGCAGTTCTTC. Amino acids: CASTVGGEYNEQFF. The full variable domain, with the rest looked up from reference TRBV5-8 and TRBJ2-1, is EAGVTQSPTHLIKTRGQQATLRCSPISGHTSVYWYQQALGLGLQFLLWYDEGEERNRGNFPPRFSGRQFPNYSSELNVNALELEDSALYLCASTVGGEYNEQFFGPGTRLTVL.

The V gene is TRBV4-1, the J gene TRBJ1-2, with 9 bases aligning to TRBD1. The CDR3 extends over 15 amino acids. Germline V gene sequence: CDR1 MGHRA, CDR2 YSYEKL. The V and J ends lost 4 bases and 4 bases, in that order; junction bases with no gene match: 7. CDR3 region: CASSRTGQGGYGYTF. As DNA, the CDR3 is TGCGCCAGCAGCCGAACGGGACAGGGAGGCTATGGCTACACCTTC.

This rearrangement joins TRBV7-9 to TRBJ1-5; 10 nucleotides match TRBD1. Trimming removed 4 bases from V and 7 bases from J; junction bases left unmatched: 7. This CDR3 is built from 15 residues. Germline V gene sequence: CDR1 SEHNR, CDR2 FQNEAQ (reference sequence). The CDR3, as DNA: TGTGCCAGCAGCTCCGGGACAGGGGAGGACCAGCCCCAGCATTTT. As protein: CASSSGTGEDQPQHF.

The CDR3 loop is CASSYSGRGTEAFF. The CDR3, as DNA: TGTGCCAGCAGTTACTCTGGACGGGGCACTGAAGCTTTCTTT. The rearrangement joins TRBV6-5 to TRBJ1-1; D call uncertain. The CDR3 contains 14 residues. The germline V gene has CDR1 MNHEY and CDR2 SVGAGI. V was clipped by 0 bases and J by 4 bases, with 9 bases between them.

The chain is built from TRBV10-3 and TRBJ2-4, with D possibly TRBD2 on 6 matching bases. V was trimmed by 4 bases and J by 0 bases, leaving 10 bases between them. This CDR3 spans 15 amino acids. Germline assignment: CDR1 ENHRY and CDR2 SYGVKD. The CDR3 DNA is TGTGCCATCAGTGGCCAGGAGGGAGCCAAAAACATTCAGTACTTC. Amino acid sequence: CAISGQEGAKNIQYF.